These T cell receptor beta chains were read from a single sample in a study of blood T cell repertoires in COVID-19. Sequencing was performed with immunoSEQ multiplex PCR; in TCRdb, only in-frame clones are kept and a portion is missing. This sample has around 92,000 clones; approximately 85% occur once, and the top ten carry roughly 25%. The sequenced sample was peripheral blood. The receptors originated from a human donor in a cohort sampled during active COVID-19. Each CDR3 is given with its conserved first and last residue. Fields, in order: J gene, V gene, clone size, D gene, CDR3 protein, CDR3 DNA. D genes are given only for firm matches. Size is stated for part of the rows, as once, few or many counts, or as a class when the clone is expanded.

>TRBJ1-1|TRBV11-2|-|-
CASSPRGGMNTEAFF
TGTGCCAGCAGCCCACGGGGGGGAATGAACACTGAAGCTTTCTTT
>TRBJ1-4|TRBV28|-|-
CASKSATNEKLFF
TGTGCCAGCAAATCAGCAACTAATGAAAAACTGTTTTTT
>TRBJ2-7|TRBV11-2|-|TRBD1
CASKKRPGTGVRVSYEQYF
TGTGCCAGCAAAAAAAGGCCCGGGACAGGGGTAAGGGTCAGTTACGAGCAGTACTTC
>TRBJ2-7|TRBV4-2|few|TRBD1
CASSQVSRTGTSYEQYF
TGTGCCAGCAGCCAAGTTTCGAGGACAGGGACTTCCTACGAGCAGTACTTC
>TRBJ2-7|TRBV27|-|-
CASSLFGGRSYEQYF
TGTGCCAGCAGTTTATTCGGGGGTCGGTCCTACGAGCAGTACTTC
>TRBJ2-2|TRBV19|medium-sized|TRBD2
CASSTRVGTSGSNTGELFF
TGTGCCAGTAGTACCCGGGTCGGGACTAGCGGGTCGAACACCGGGGAGCTGTTTTTT
>TRBJ2-5|TRBV6-6|-|-
CASSRPQQETQYF
TGTGCCAGCAGCCGACCCCAGCAAGAGACCCAGTACTTC
>TRBJ2-1|TRBV4-1|-|TRBD1
CASSRPGQGSEQFF
TGCGCCAGCAGCCGCCCGGGACAGGGCTCGGAGCAGTTCTTC
>TRBJ2-7|TRBV5-6|-|-
CASSLEVNSPDEQYF
TGTGCCAGCAGCTTGGAAGTCAATTCTCCGGACGAGCAGTACTTC
>TRBJ1-5|TRBV19|few|TRBD1
CASSKGAASNQPQHF
TGTGCCAGTAGCAAGGGGGCGGCCAGCAATCAGCCCCAGCATTTT
>TRBJ1-2|TRBV2|-|TRBD1
CASSEPGRTGVLYGYTF
TGTGCCAGCAGTGAACCCGGTCGGACAGGGGTTCTCTATGGCTACACCTTC
>TRBJ1-5|TRBV28|-|TRBD1
CASSGLGQGEGQPQHF
TGTGCCAGCAGTGGACTGGGACAGGGGGAAGGTCAGCCCCAGCATTTT
>TRBJ1-4|TRBV5-1|-|-
CASSGLNEKLFF
TGCGCCAGCAGCGGGCTTAATGAAAAACTGTTTTTT
>TRBJ2-7|TRBV27|-|TRBD1
CASSLNRGLHEQYF
TGTGCCAGCAGTCTCAACAGGGGGCTCCACGAGCAGTACTTC
>TRBJ2-4|TRBV28|-|-
CASSLTGGKNIQYF
TGTGCCAGCAGTTTAACCGGGGGCAAAAACATTCAGTACTTC
>TRBJ1-4|TRBV5-1|-|TRBD1
CASSGTGTEKLFF
TGCGCCAGCAGCGGGACAGGGACCGAAAAACTGTTTTTT
>TRBJ1-6|TRBV4-3|-|-
CASSQDSGGRHNSPLHF
TGCGCCAGCAGCCAAGACTCGGGGGGCAGACATAATTCACCCCTCCACTTT
>TRBJ2-2|TRBV14|-|TRBD2
CASSQWPARARGAGELFF
TGTGCCAGCAGCCAGTGGCCAGCCCGGGCCCGGGGGGCCGGGGAGCTGTTTTTT